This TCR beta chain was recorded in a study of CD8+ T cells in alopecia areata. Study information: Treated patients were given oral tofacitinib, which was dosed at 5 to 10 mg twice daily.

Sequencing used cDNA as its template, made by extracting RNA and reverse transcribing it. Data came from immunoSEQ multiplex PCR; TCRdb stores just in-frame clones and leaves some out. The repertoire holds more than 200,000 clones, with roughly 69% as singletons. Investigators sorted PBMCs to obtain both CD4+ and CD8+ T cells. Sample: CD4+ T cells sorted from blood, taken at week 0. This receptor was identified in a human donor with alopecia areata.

The CDR3 bases are TGTGCCAGCAGCTTGCGGCCCGGAGCGGCCTACGAGCAGTACTTC. As protein: CASSLRPGAAYEQYF. The V gene is TRBV5-6, the J gene TRBJ2-7; D is possibly TRBD2 (5 bases). The CDR3 extends over 15 amino acids. V dropped 1 base and J dropped 2 bases, with 13 bases sitting between them. Germline lookup yields CDR1 SGHDT and CDR2 YYEEEE.